One T cell receptor (beta chain) is described in this entry. In its sample, this clone was seen a few times. The antigen this receptor binds is unknown. Base qualities are missing; no much larger clone stands one base away. The source of the sample is a study of beta chain features in type 1 diabetes (dated by TCRdb to 2017 to 2018). In terms of the full investigation: Patients and healthy donors did not differ in mean age, gender distribution, total cell number or subset yield. A total of roughly 100 million sorted cells were examined across all samples, and RNA yield correlated strongly with the number of cells per subset. In the study, TCRB repertoires of sorted circulating CD4+ T cell subsets from recently diagnosed type 1 diabetes patients were compared with those of matched healthy donors. Regulatory and stem cell-like memory subsets were obtained from only 8 patients and roughly 8 healthy donors, while naive and central memory subsets were obtained from all 30 or so donors. What the authors observed across the whole study: The naive, central memory and regulatory TCRB repertoires appeared to resemble one another more closely among patients than among healthy donors. Because small numbers of individuals were included in the HLA sub-analyses, any influence of HLA type on TCRB rearrangement was left unresolved. A moderate but significant shortening of TCRB CDR3 length was observed in type 1 diabetes patients in all four CD4+ subsets. At VDJ recombination sites, type 1 diabetes patients had fewer insertions and more deleted nucleotides, which implies abnormalities in thymic rearrangement. Shorter templates might be favored by PCR, yet because patient and control samples were amplified and corrected together, any such skew would affect both groups equally. Because cDNA was sequenced instead of genomic DNA, activated cells with high expression could be over-represented, although the groups did not differ in activation or CD3 levels.

CDR1 is given as DFQATT and CDR2 as SNEGSKA, both from the germline V gene (reference sequence). V is shortened by 7 bases, J by 2 bases, and the region joining them spans 5 bases. The CDR3, from cysteine to phenylalanine, totals 10 residues. Only the CDR3 region is kept as DNA, spanning 30 bases read in frame from base 1. All of the isolated RNA was reverse transcribed with the High Capacity cDNA Reverse Transcription Kit, so expressed TCRB transcripts were sequenced. Deep immunoSEQ sequencing was performed on naive, central memory and regulatory T cell samples, with an average of roughly 3.6 million total reads per sample. Sorted cells were lysed in RLT buffer, and RNA was extracted using DNase-treated RNeasy Micro or Mini kits according to cell number. To prevent cross-contamination, each cell subset was processed individually, whereas patient and healthy donor samples were processed jointly. The immunoSEQ multiplex PCR was used to amplify TCRB sequences from cDNA, yielding 87-bp fragments that span the CDR3 region. Sequencing of the amplicons was done on the Illumina HiSeq platform. Per the authors' processing: Synthetic template baselines were used to correct PCR bias computationally, reads within Hamming distance 2 were collapsed together, and singletons that could not be merged were discarded. By aligning reads against IMGT, V, D and J genes, CDR3 length, and insertions or deletions at six rearrangement sites were assigned. Clonotype counts were normalized to sorted cell number within each subset before computing true diversity and Gini coefficients with the tcR R package. The overlap coefficient, calculated on TCRB nucleotide sequences, was used to measure repertoire sharing. Out-of-frame TCRB sequences from naive cells were analyzed as a proxy for the pre-selection repertoire. In TCRdb, the immuneACCESS table is reduced to in-frame sequences with V and J assigned. These tables do not hold every clone; where another copy was compared, an unresolved V gene accounts for under half, and the others remain unexplained. V, J and clone size derive from that table, while D and trimming were established from the DNA sequence. Within this sample are 500,000 to 700,000 clones, with roughly a sixth of them counted one time only. Of the sample, around 0.1% falls within the top ten clones.

Each donor gave one peripheral blood draw, averaging approximately 0.12 L, which was collected into heparinised tubes. Using a panel that included CD45RO, CCR7, CD25, CD127, CD95 and CD27, naive, central memory, regulatory and stem cell-like memory CD4+ T cells were sorted on a BD FACSAria II. Purity was above 95% for every sorted population. Right away, PBMCs were isolated by Lymphoprep density gradient centrifugation and were stained directly, with no culture step. So that batch effects would be minimized, each experiment stained and sorted samples in pairs, pairing one healthy donor with one patient.

The sequence is built from TRBV20-1 and TRBJ2-5, with no reliable assignment of the D segment. The sequenced sample was naive CD4+ T cells from blood. The label giving this sample's cell subset or site can be read as: true naive CD4+ T cells. This receptor was taken from a young man in good health. In nucleotides, the sequence is TGCAGTGGCTCTCAAGAGACCCAGTACTTC. This is translated as CSGSQETQYF.